This T cell receptor (beta chain) appears in the sequencing data of a study of control samples from healthy donors and cancer patients. The method was immunoSEQ multiplex PCR; TCRdb's version includes in-frame clones alone and lacks a portion of them. The profile shows roughly 88,000 clones, around 81% of them singletons. Deletions cut 1 base from V and 5 bases from J, with 11 bases between. This CDR3 has 14 residues. Germline loops: CDR1 LNHDA, CDR2 SQIVND (reference sequence). The sequenced sample consisted of blood. The source is a man between 25 and 39 years old in good health. V and J are TRBV19 and TRBJ1-1; a possible D gene is TRBD1 (5 bases). The DNA of the CDR3 is TGTGCCAGTAGTATAGGAAAGGGGCCGACTGAAGCTTTCTTT. This gives the protein CASSIGKGPTEAFF.